This TCR beta chain was identified during a study of OX40 agonist ivuxolimab in advanced cancers. V was pared by 0 bases and J by 6 bases, with 3 bases of the junction left unmatched. Germline assignment: CDR1 SGHDT and CDR2 YYEEEE. This CDR3 contains 14 residues. The table came from immunoSEQ multiplex PCR; TCRdb's copy has only in-frame clones and leaves some out. Of roughly 90,000 clones listed, approximately 88% are singletons. This receptor was taken from an adult with an advanced solid tumor such as melanoma, head and neck, liver or kidney cancer. This chain joins TRBV5-6 and TRBJ2-3; 8 bases line up with TRBD2. Sequenced material: CD4+ or CD8+ T cells sorted from blood, taken in a trial of the OX40 agonist ivuxolimab. The CDR3 DNA reads TGTGCCAGCAGCTTGGGGACTAGCTGGGATACGCAGTATTTT. Encoded protein: CASSLGTSWDTQYF.